What follows are 2 T cell receptor beta chains derived from one specimen sequenced in a study of chemoradiotherapy in HPV16-positive cancers. TCRdb keeps only in-frame clones here, not all; method: immunoSEQ multiplex PCR. The sample shows fewer than 20,000 clones, 55% to 75% of them seen only once. Sequences were derived from tumor tissue, sampled from a patient who underwent chemoradiotherapy. The receptors come from a human donor with HPV-associated anogenital cancer.

The chain uses TRBV7-2 and TRBJ1-6, with TRBD1 as a possible D gene (6 bases). V was trimmed by 5 bases and J by 9 bases, leaving 17 bases between them. The CDR3 is 15 residues long. The V gene's germline CDR1 is SGHTA and CDR2 FQGNSA. CDR3 loop: CASSDEAGAPSPLHF. DNA for the CDR3: TGTGCCAGCAGCGACGAGGCAGGGGCCCCTTCACCCCTCCACTTT.

The J gene is TRBJ2-1, the V gene TRBV12-5, with 12 bases that match TRBD2. Germline CDR1 LGHNT, CDR2 FRNRAP. The CDR3 is 13 amino acids. The V gene end was trimmed by 5 bases and the J gene end by 7 bases; junction bases not matched to a gene: 0. The CDR3 spells CASGLAGGNEQFF. The CDR3 DNA reads as TGTGCTAGTGGTCTAGCGGGGGGGAATGAGCAGTTCTTC.